This section outlines one TCR beta chain sequence together with its context. Production of TCR beta cDNA used around 0.45 ug total RNA together with a constant-region primer. Slightly modified ARM-PCR, run as three nested multiplex PCR rounds, produced the TCR beta libraries. The first two PCR rounds used TRBV1-TRBV30 forward primers with a C-beta reverse primer, nine to ten cycles each. In TCRdb, the multiplex PCR reads were re-called with MiXCR into one record per CDR3 protein. The data contain about 100,000 distinct CDR3 sequences, roughly 70% of them singletons. This sample was taken from a study of tumor-infiltrating lymphocytes in primary liver carcinoma. Germline CDR1 SGHVS, CDR2 FNYEAQ. V shed 1 base and J shed 4 bases, with 5 bases lying between them. The CDR3 covers 13 residues. Joint extraction of RNA and DNA used roughly 18-34 mg of bulk tissue that was unsorted.

The sequence was collected from a man aged 40-49 years with primary liver carcinoma and hepatitis B virus infection. The chain combines TRBV7-6 with TRBJ1-5, with a weak D call TRBD1 (5 bases). Sequencing input: tumor-adjacent normal liver tissue. Here the CDR3 reads CASSLGQNQPQHF. In DNA, the CDR3 is TGTGCCAGCAGCTTAGGACAGAATCAGCCCCAGCATTTT.